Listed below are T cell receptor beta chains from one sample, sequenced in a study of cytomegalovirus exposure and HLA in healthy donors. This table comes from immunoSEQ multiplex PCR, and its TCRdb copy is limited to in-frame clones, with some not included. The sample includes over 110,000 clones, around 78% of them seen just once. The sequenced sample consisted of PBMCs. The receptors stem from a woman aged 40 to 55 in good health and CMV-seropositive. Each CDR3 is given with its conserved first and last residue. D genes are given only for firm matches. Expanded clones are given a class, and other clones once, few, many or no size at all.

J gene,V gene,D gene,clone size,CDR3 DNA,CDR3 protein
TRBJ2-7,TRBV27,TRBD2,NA,TGTGCCAGCAGATCGGGACTAGCGGGGTTGCGAGGGGACTACGAGCAGTACTTC,CASRSGLAGLRGDYEQYF
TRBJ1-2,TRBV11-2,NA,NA,TGTGCCAGCAGCTTAAGGCGGGGCAGAAGTCTCTATGGCTACACCTTC,CASSLRRGRSLYGYTF
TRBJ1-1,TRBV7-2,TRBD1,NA,TGTGCCAGCAGCCCGAATCGGCAGGGGGGAGCTTTCTTT,CASSPNRQGGAFF
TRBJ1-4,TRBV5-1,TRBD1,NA,TGCGCCAGCAGCCCGGGGACAGGGAGGGGTGAAAAACTGTTTTTT,CASSPGTGRGEKLFF
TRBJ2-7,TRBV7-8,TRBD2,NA,TGTGCCAGCAGCTTAGTAGGACTAGCGGGAGCCGAGCAGTACTTC,CASSLVGLAGAEQYF
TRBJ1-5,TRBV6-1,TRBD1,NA,TGTGCCAGCAGGCGCGGACAGGGGGGGCAGCCCCAGCATTTT,CASRRGQGGQPQHF
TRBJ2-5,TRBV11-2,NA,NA,TGTGCCAGCAGCCTGGGGGCCCAAGAGACCCAGTACTTC,CASSLGAQETQYF
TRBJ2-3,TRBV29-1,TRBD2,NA,TGCAGCGTTGAGGTCGGCGGGAGGGAGGCAGATACGCAGTATTTT,CSVEVGGREADTQYF
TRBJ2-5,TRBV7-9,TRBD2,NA,TGTGCCAGCAGCTTCGGGGCGGGAGGGCCGGAGACCCAGTACTTC,CASSFGAGGPETQYF
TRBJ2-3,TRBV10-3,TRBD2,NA,TGTGCCATCAGTATAGCGGGAGGGAGTACAGATACGCAGTATTTT,CAISIAGGSTDTQYF
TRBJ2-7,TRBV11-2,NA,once,TGTGCCAGCAGCCGACGGGAAGGCCAGACCGAGCAGTACTTC,CASSRREGQTEQYF
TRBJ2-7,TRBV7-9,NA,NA,TGTGCCAGCAGCATTATGGCCGAGCAGTACTTC,CASSIMAEQYF
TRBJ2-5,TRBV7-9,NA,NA,TGTTCCAGCAGCTCCCAGCGTGTCACCCAGTACTTC,CSSSSQRVTQYF
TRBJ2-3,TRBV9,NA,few,TGTGCCAGCAGCGTAGCTTCTAGGACTAGCACAGATACGCAGTATTTT,CASSVASRTSTDTQYF
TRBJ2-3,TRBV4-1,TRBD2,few,TGCGCCAGCAGCCGGGGACTAGCGGGAGGTACAGATACGCAGTATTTT,CASSRGLAGGTDTQYF
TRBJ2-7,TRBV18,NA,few,TGTGCCAGCTCACCAGGGGGCAGCTACGAGCAGTACTTC,CASSPGGSYEQYF
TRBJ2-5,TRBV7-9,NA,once,TGTGCCAGCAGCTTAACAGGGTGGGAGACCCAGTACTTC,CASSLTGWETQYF
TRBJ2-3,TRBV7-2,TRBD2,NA,TGTGCCAGCAGCTTCGGTCTAGCGGGGGTAGCAGATACGCAGTATTTT,CASSFGLAGVADTQYF
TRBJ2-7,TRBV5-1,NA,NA,TGCGCCAGCAGCTTGACAGGTCGAGAGCAGTACTTC,CASSLTGREQYF
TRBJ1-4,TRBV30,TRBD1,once,TGTGCCTGTGCCTACAGGGGCCAGAATGAAAAACTGTTTTTT,CACAYRGQNEKLFF
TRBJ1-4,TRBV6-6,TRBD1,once,TGTGCCAGCAGTTCCGACAGGGAAGCAACTAATGAAAAACTGTTTTTT,CASSSDREATNEKLFF
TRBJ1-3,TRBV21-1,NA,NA,TGTGCCAGCAGCTCCACACAGGGGGCCATCCCTGGAAACACCATATATTTT,CASSSTQGAIPGNTIYF
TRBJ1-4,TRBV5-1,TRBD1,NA,TGCGCCAGCAGCCAGGGGGCAACTAATGAAAAACTGTTTTTT,CASSQGATNEKLFF
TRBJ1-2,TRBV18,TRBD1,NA,TGTGCCAGCTCACCTGACAGGGGGGACTATGGCTACACCTTC,CASSPDRGDYGYTF
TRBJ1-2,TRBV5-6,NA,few,TGTGCCAGCAGCTCCCCTGAGTTGAGATTACCCTCCTATGGCTACACCTTC,CASSSPELRLPSYGYTF
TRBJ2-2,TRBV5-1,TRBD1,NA,TGCGCCAGCAGCCCCGGACAGGGCGGGGAGCTGTTTTTT,CASSPGQGGELFF
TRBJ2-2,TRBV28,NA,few,TGTGCCAGCAGCTATCACCGGGAGCTGTTTTTT,CASSYHRELFF
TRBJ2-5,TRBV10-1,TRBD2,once,TGCGCCAGCAGTGAGTCAGGGAGGGCCGGAGGAGAGACCCAGTACTTC,CASSESGRAGGETQYF
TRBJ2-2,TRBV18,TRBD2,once,TGTGCCAGCTCGCCCCTCCAAGCGGGGGGCACCGGGGAGCTGTTTTTT,CASSPLQAGGTGELFF
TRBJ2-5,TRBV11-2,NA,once,TGTGCCAGCAGCCAGGACAGCCTAAGTAGTGGGACCCAGTACTTC,CASSQDSLSSGTQYF
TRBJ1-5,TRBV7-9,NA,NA,TGTGCCAGCAGCCAGGGGACAATGGGACAGCCCCAGCATTTT,CASSQGTMGQPQHF
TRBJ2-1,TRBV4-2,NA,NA,TGTGCCAGCAGCACAGACAGGTACAATGAGCAGTTCTTC,CASSTDRYNEQFF
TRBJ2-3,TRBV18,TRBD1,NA,TGTGCCAGCTCACCACCAACAGGGGTTACGACAGATACGCAGTATTTT,CASSPPTGVTTDTQYF
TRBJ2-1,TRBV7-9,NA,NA,TGTGCCAACCTGGGACTCGGGAATGAGCAGTTCTTC,CANLGLGNEQFF
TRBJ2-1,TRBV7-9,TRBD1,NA,TGTTCCAGCAGCTTTCGGGCAGGGGGCGCGTCGAGGTATACAGATGAGCAGTTCTTC,CSSSFRAGGASRYTDEQFF
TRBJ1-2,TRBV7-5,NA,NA,TGTGCCAGAAGCTTCTCCAGGCGCGGCTACACCTTC,CARSFSRRGYTF
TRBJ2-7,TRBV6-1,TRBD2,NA,TGTGCCAGCAGTGAAGTGGGACTAGGAGACGAGCAGTACTTC,CASSEVGLGDEQYF
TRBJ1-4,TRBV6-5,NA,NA,TGTGCCAGCGGAGGTAGAACTAATGAAAAACTGTTTTTT,CASGGRTNEKLFF
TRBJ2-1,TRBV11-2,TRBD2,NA,TGTGCCAGCAGCTTCTTTAGCGGGAGGGCCTGGGATGAGCAGTTCTTC,CASSFFSGRAWDEQFF
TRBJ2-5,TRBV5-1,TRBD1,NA,TGCGCCAGCAGCTGGACAGGGCCGCGGGAGACCCAGTACTTC,CASSWTGPRETQYF
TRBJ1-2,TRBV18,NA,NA,TGTGCCAGCTCATCCGGCGGGGCCTATGGCTACACCTTC,CASSSGGAYGYTF
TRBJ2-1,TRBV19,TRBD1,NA,TGTGCCAGTAGTAAAAGTCGGACAGGGCCTTACAATGAGCAGTTCTTC,CASSKSRTGPYNEQFF
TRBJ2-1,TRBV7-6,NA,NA,TGTGCCAGCAGCTTAGCGGGGGGGCGCGGGTACAATGAGCAGTTCTTC,CASSLAGGRGYNEQFF
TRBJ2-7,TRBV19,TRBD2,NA,TGTGCCAGTAGTATCCGGACTAGCGGGATTCTTGAGCAGTACTTC,CASSIRTSGILEQYF
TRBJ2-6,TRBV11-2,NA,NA,TGTGCCAGCAGCTTAGGAGGGGGGGCAATTGGGGCCAACGTCCTGACTTTC,CASSLGGGAIGANVLTF
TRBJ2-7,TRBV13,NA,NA,TGTGCCAGCAGCTTAAACCGGAGGTCCTACGAGCAGTACTTC,CASSLNRRSYEQYF
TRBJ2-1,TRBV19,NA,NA,NA,CASSNPWAGGAIF
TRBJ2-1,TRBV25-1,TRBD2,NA,TGTGCCAGCAGTGATGTAGCGGGAAGCTCCTACAATGAGCAGTTCTTC,CASSDVAGSSYNEQFF
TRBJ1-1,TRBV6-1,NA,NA,TGTGCCAGCAGTGAACAGCGGAACACTGAAGCTTTCTTT,CASSEQRNTEAFF
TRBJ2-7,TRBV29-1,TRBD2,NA,TGCAGCGTGAGGAGCGGGAGCTCCTACGAGCAGTACTTC,CSVRSGSSYEQYF
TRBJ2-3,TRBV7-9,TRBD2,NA,TGTGCCAGCAGCCCGGGACTAGCGGGAGAGGGGGCCCACACAGATACGCAGTATTTT,CASSPGLAGEGAHTDTQYF
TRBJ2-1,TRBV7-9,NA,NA,TGTTCCAGCAGCTTAATAAGATGGCTTGGTTTCCATGAGCAGTTCTTC,CSSSLIRWLGFHEQFF
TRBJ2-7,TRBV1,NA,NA,TGCACCAGCAGCCAAGAACCGGGACAGGGGGCTTACGAGCAGTACTTC,CTSSQEPGQGAYEQYF
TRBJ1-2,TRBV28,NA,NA,TGTGCCAGCAGTCCCTGGGCGGGAAACTATGGCTACACCTTC,CASSPWAGNYGYTF